A selection of T cell receptor beta chains follows, all from one sample in a study of T cells after yellow fever vaccination. Each CDR3 protein is one row after TCRdb ran MiXCR on the 5' RACE reads. The sample includes just under 600,000 distinct CDR3 sequences, less than 15% of them seen just once. The sample consisted of PBMCs, taken on the day of the yellow fever booster vaccination. The receptors were sampled from a man aged 25-45 years who received the YFV17D yellow fever vaccine. The CDR3 runs from the conserved cysteine through the conserved F or W. Fields, in order: V gene, clone size, J gene, CDR3 protein. Size is omitted from some rows. Given values are once, few, many or a class for expanded clones.

TRBV2	few	TRBJ2-7	CASSEALRGTPFYEQYF
TRBV6-1	-	TRBJ1-2	CASRETGRNYGYTF
TRBV28	many	TRBJ2-7	CASKRQGGPYEQYF
TRBV24-1	-	TRBJ1-1	CATIGTGGTEAFF
TRBV20-1	-	TRBJ2-1	CSAHALALSYNEQFF
TRBV20-1	few	TRBJ2-5	CSATPGETQYF
TRBV19	few	TRBJ2-5	CASSMISGSPGGETQYF
TRBV30	few	TRBJ2-7	CAWSGGLDEQYF
TRBV27	-	TRBJ2-1	CASSPPLGASTYNEQFF
TRBV20-1	-	TRBJ2-5	CSASKPTSEDETQYF
TRBV7-9	many	TRBJ2-3	CASMGGPTDTQYF
TRBV5-1	-	TRBJ1-2	CASSRAATWDGYTF
TRBV30	many	TRBJ2-7	CAWTRAGKTSYEQYF
TRBV6-2/TRBV6-3	-	TRBJ2-3	CASSSGLDPNTQYF
TRBV7-2	few	TRBJ2-1	CASSLGGGTQYNEQFF
TRBV5-4	-	TRBJ1-2	CASSNDLTGASGYTF
TRBV5-1	few	TRBJ1-3	CASSLVGQAFGNTIYF
TRBV19	few	TRBJ2-1	CASSTPGLVSNEQFF
TRBV11-2	-	TRBJ2-7	CASSPGAMVEQYF
TRBV6-1	-	TRBJ2-2	CASSEYRGRAGELFF
TRBV20-1	few	TRBJ2-3	CSAEQGLAGLDTQYF
TRBV6-7	-	TRBJ1-5	CASSYDARYSNQPQHF
TRBV7-8	-	TRBJ1-2	CASRLQGFGDGYTF
TRBV18	few	TRBJ1-6	CASSPRDASDNSPLHF
TRBV20-1	few	TRBJ2-7	CSASDLVGSSYEQYF
TRBV5-1	many	TRBJ2-2	CASSYIQGFTGELFF
TRBV20-1	few	TRBJ2-1	CSATPLASGAANEQFF
TRBV27	-	TRBJ1-5	CASSLRGTGVFQPQHF